The TCR beta chain described here comes from a study of blood T cell repertoires in COVID-19. Across the whole study: The samples span acute and convalescent COVID-19 from the United States, Italy and Spain. The analysed material was cDNA or gDNA that came from T cells, B-cell-depleted T cells, or PBMCs.

The length of the CDR3 is 17 residues. Germline-derived CDR1 and CDR2 are SNHLY and FYNNEI. Unmatched junction bases numbered 7, after V lost 6 bases and J lost 0 bases. Original processing methods: How many nucleated cells were present was estimated from reference gene primer amplification. Sequencing was performed with immunoSEQ multiplex PCR; in TCRdb, only in-frame clones are kept and a portion is missing. V and J calls and clone size are as listed in that table; D and trimming were resolved from the DNA. This table has 50,000 to 70,000 clones, around nine tenths appearing once. The source material was peripheral blood. The clonotype comes from a man in his sixties with acute or convalescent COVID-19. The J gene is TRBJ2-2, the V gene TRBV2; TRBD2 aligns across 10 bases. For the CDR3, the DNA is TGTGCCAGCAGCCCCTCGGGACTAGCGTCGAACACCGGGGAGCTGTTTTTT. Amino acid sequence: CASSPSGLASNTGELFF.